This entry lists 11 T cell receptor beta chains sequenced from one sample in a study of shared clonotypes between healthy human individuals. Only in-frame clones appear in the TCRdb table, and some are missing; sequencing was by immunoSEQ multiplex PCR. The data hold over a million clones, with around 78% observed a single time. The sequencing input was memory CD4+ T cells from PBMCs. Subset noted: CD45RA-negative fraction. These receptors were collected from a man younger than 35 in good health. Some clones in this sample may be carry-over from other donors' samples.

The chain couples TRBV10-1 to TRBJ2-7, with D unresolved. The CDR3 extends over 15 amino acids. V shed 4 bases and J shed 1 base, with 14 bases lying between them. Germline CDR1 reads WNHNN; CDR2 reads SYGVQD (reference sequence). The CDR3 sequence: CASSGTDPISYEQYF. The CDR3 coding sequence is TGCGCCAGCAGTGGCACGGACCCTATTTCCTACGAGCAGTACTTC.

The chain couples TRBV7-9 to TRBJ2-1, with D unclear. Germline V gene data show CDR1 as SEHNR and CDR2 as FQNEAQ (reference sequence). This CDR3 has 16 residues. Trimming took 4 bases from V and 4 from J, leaving 17 bases between them. The CDR3 spells CASSSGSLTQYNEQFF. In nucleotides, the CDR3 is TGTGCCAGCAGCTCCGGAAGTCTGACGCAATACAATGAGCAGTTCTTC.

With regard to this clone: A far larger clone differs by one base, so this is likely a read error. The identical CDR3 is also encoded by other nucleotide sequences in the sample. This rearrangement joins TRBV11-3 to TRBJ2-3, with TRBD2 as a possible D gene (5 bases). This CDR3 has 14 residues. Germline V lookup: CDR1 SGHNT, CDR2 YENEEA. V lost 0 bases and J lost 3, with 7 bases in between. For the CDR3, the DNA is TGTGCCAGCAGCTTAGACGGGAATACAGATACGCAGTATTTT. The encoded protein is CASSLDGNTDTQYF.

The gene calls are TRBV29-1 and TRBJ2-3; 7 bases are shared with TRBD2. J was trimmed by 2 bases and V by 4 bases; bases with no gene match: 15. This CDR3 region has 17 residues. Per the germline V gene, CDR1 is SQVTM and CDR2 is ANQGSEA. CDR3 bases: TGCAGCGTTGTTAGAGGAGGGGAGCGGGACCTCACAGATACGCAGTATTTT. Translating gives CSVVRGGERDLTDTQYF.

The DNA of the CDR3 is TGTGCCAGCAGCTTAGTCGCGGGAGGCTCTGGGGCCAACGTCCTGACTTTC. The encoded protein is CASSLVAGGSGANVLTF. J is TRBJ2-6 and V is TRBV7-2, with TRBD2 matching over 8 bases. CDR1 and CDR2 from the germline V gene are SGHTA and FQGNSA. The CDR3 is 17 residues long. Trimming at V came to 1 base and at J to 0 bases, leaving 2 bases not matched to a gene.

In this sample, this clone turned up once. The chain combines TRBV2 with TRBJ2-5; 8 bases fit TRBD2. After removal of 6 bases from V and 5 bases from J, the junction contained 14 bases not matched to a gene. The CDR3 sequence is 16 residues long. The germline CDR1 and CDR2 sequences are SNHLY and FYNNEI. CDR3 residues: CASSPPGGRSMETQYF. The CDR3 bases are TGTGCCAGCAGCCCTCCCGGCGGGAGGTCAATGGAGACCCAGTACTTC.

The V and J genes are TRBV2 and TRBJ2-5; 9 bases are shared with TRBD1. The CDR3 consists of 13 residues. V dropped 7 bases and J dropped 4; count of bases not matched to a gene: 4. Germline loops: CDR1 SNHLY, CDR2 FYNNEI. The CDR3 is CASIPDRGETQYF. The CDR3 nucleotides are TGTGCCAGCATCCCGGACAGGGGAGAGACCCAGTACTTC.

The chain recombines TRBV4-2 with TRBJ1-2; D is perhaps TRBD1 (5 bases). Germline lookup yields CDR1 LGHNA and CDR2 YNFKEQ. The CDR3 loop spans 14 amino acids. The V and J ends lost 0 bases and 7 bases respectively, with 12 bases between them. The CDR3 coding sequence is TGTGCCAGCAGCCAAGATGGGGGTAGCTGTGGCTACACCTTC. Translation gives CASSQDGGSCGYTF.

This rearrangement joins TRBV6-1 to TRBJ1-5; D is undetermined. Germline CDR1 and CDR2: MNHNS and SASEGT. CDR3 length equals 13 residues. Trimming shortened V by 10 bases and J by 6 bases, and 16 bases separated the two germline ends. This chain's CDR3 is CATHLISGQPQHF. CDR3 in DNA: TGTGCCACCCATCTAATCAGTGGTCAGCCCCAGCATTTT.

The chain recombines TRBV7-6 with TRBJ2-5, with TRBD1 matching over 10 bases. With 2 bases clipped from V and 5 bases from J, the junction kept 8 bases outside the gene matches. CDR1 SGHVS and CDR2 FNYEAQ come from the germline V gene. The CDR3 length is 16 residues. This chain's CDR3 is CASSLLGQGTRETQYF. For the CDR3, the DNA is TGTGCCAGCAGCTTATTGGGACAGGGGACGCGCGAGACCCAGTACTTC.

This chain connects TRBV7-9 to TRBJ1-4; tentative D call: TRBD1 (5 bases). The CDR3 consists of 14 residues. Deletions cut 3 bases from V and 4 bases from J, with 9 bases between. Germline V gene sequence: CDR1 SEHNR, CDR2 FQNEAQ (reference sequence). Here the CDR3 reads CASSLRGDNEKLFF. CDR3 in DNA: TGTGCCAGCAGCTTGCGGGGGGATAATGAAAAACTGTTTTTT. Looking up the rest from reference TRBV7-9 and TRBJ1-4 gives the full variable domain: DTGVSQNPRHKITKRGQNVTFRCDPISEHNRLYWYRQTLGQGPEFLTYFQNEAQLEKSRLLSDRFSAERPKGSFSTLEIQRTEQGDSAMYLCASSLRGDNEKLFFGSGTQLSVL.